The 22 T cell receptor beta chains reported below all come from one sample, sequenced in a study of identical twins. TCRdb reprocessed the 5' RACE reads with MiXCR, giving one entry per CDR3 protein. The profile shows approximately 470,000 distinct CDR3 sequences, more than 13% of them singletons. A further study also used this sample, focusing on yellow fever vaccine responses in identical twins.

Material for sequencing was CD4+ T cells sorted from blood. The receptors here all came from a woman between 18 and 29 years old in good health.

This chain links TRBV29-1 with TRBJ2-5; D gene uncertain. Looked up from germline, CDR1 is SQVTM and CDR2 is ANQGSEA. The CDR3 length is 12 residues. V was shortened by 3 bases and J by 2 bases, with 7 bases between the two germline ends. The DNA for the CDR3 is TGCAGCGTTGAGGCCACTCAAGAGACCCAGTACTTC. Translated, it gives CSVEATQETQYF.

This clonotype was seen many times. This chain links TRBV10-3 with TRBJ2-7; TRBD1 agrees at 8 bases. CDR3 length: 17 residues. J gave up 3 bases and V 0 bases, and 10 bases lay outside the gene matches. Germline V gives CDR1 ENHRY, CDR2 SYGVKD. The CDR3: CAISESLGTGDYYEQYF. CDR3 nucleotides: TGTGCCATCAGTGAGTCCTTGGGGACAGGCGACTACTACGAGCAGTACTTC.

The chain recombines TRBV10-3 with TRBJ2-5; D possibly matches TRBD1 or TRBD2 (5 bases each). From germline, CDR1 is ENHRY and CDR2 SYGVKD. The CDR3 covers 13 residues. V was pared by 7 bases and J by 4 bases, with 13 bases between. In DNA form, the CDR3 reads TGTGCCATCACTAGCAGCCAGGGAGAGACCCAGTACTTC. Translation: CAITSSQGETQYF.

This clonotype has at least ten counts. The chain employs TRBV6-1 and TRBJ2-2; 8 bases are a match to TRBD1. Unmatched junction bases numbered 2, after V lost 6 bases and J lost 2 bases. CDR1 is MNHNS and CDR2 is SASEGT in the germline V gene. This CDR3 contains 14 residues. CDR3 region: CASRGQVNTGELFF. The DNA of the CDR3 is TGTGCCAGCAGGGGACAGGTCAACACCGGGGAGCTGTTTTTT.

This chain links TRBV18 with TRBJ2-1; D is unresolved. The CDR3 runs 13 residues. Per germline, CDR1 KGHSH and CDR2 LQKENI. V lost 0 bases and J lost 10, with 10 bases in between. The CDR3 protein is CASSPPSTIEQFF. CDR3 coding DNA: TGTGCCAGCTCACCACCGAGCACTATCGAGCAGTTCTTC.

V usage is TRBV29-1 and J usage is TRBJ1-2; D not certain. The CDR3 is made up of 13 amino acids. Between the trimmed V and J ends, which lost 0 bases and 2 bases, there was a span of 7 bases. Germline V lookup: CDR1 SQVTM, CDR2 ANQGSEA. CDR3 amino acids: CSVEETFNYGYTF. CDR3 DNA: TGCAGCGTTGAAGAAACATTCAACTATGGCTACACCTTC.

This clonotype was seen a few times. The chain combines TRBV6-1 with TRBJ2-2; tentatively, D is TRBD2 (5 bases). CDR1 is MNHNS, CDR2 SASEGT, per germline. The CDR3 totals 15 residues. Trimming cost V 7 bases and J 0 bases, with 12 bases left between them. Here the CDR3 DNA reads TGTGCCAGCACCCCTAGAGCGGCGAACACCGGGGAGCTGTTTTTT. Translated, it gives CASTPRAANTGELFF.

This clonotype was found a few times. The chain's CDR3 is CASSLLGTGTYNEQFF. The CDR3 DNA sequence: TGTGCCAGCAGTTTATTAGGGACAGGGACGTACAATGAGCAGTTCTTC. The V and J genes are TRBV12-3 or TRBV12-4 and TRBJ2-1, with 9 bases fitting TRBD1. This CDR3 is 16 amino acids long. The V segment lost 2 bases and the J segment 4 bases; nucleotides outside the gene matches: 6.

The CDR3 loop is CASSPRQEYEQYF. CDR3 DNA: TGTGCCAGCAGTCCGAGACAGGAATACGAGCAGTACTTC. The chain is built from TRBV27 and TRBJ2-7; D possibly corresponds to TRBD1 (6 bases). The V gene's germline CDR1 is MNHEY and CDR2 SMNVEV (reference sequence). Trimming stripped 5 bases from V and 4 bases from J, with 12 bases between. This CDR3 comprises 13 residues.

There are a few counts of this clonotype. The chain uses TRBV6-1 and TRBJ1-5; D is unresolved. CDR1 MNHNS and CDR2 SASEGT come from the germline V gene. V was pared by 3 bases and J by 0 bases, with 15 bases between. CDR3 length: 17 residues. CDR3 coding DNA: TGTGCCAGCAGTGATGCCTTCTTTCAGATTAGCAATCAGCCCCAGCATTTT. It codes for CASSDAFFQISNQPQHF.

V and J are TRBV28 and TRBJ1-1, with D uncertain. Germline assignment: CDR1 MDHEN and CDR2 SYDVKM. V was trimmed by 1 base and J by 0 bases, leaving 21 bases between them. This CDR3 contains 19 residues. CDR3 DNA sequence: TGTGCCAGCAGTTTATTATCTGGGTGGAGGCCCGGATTGAACACTGAAGCTTTCTTT. It translates to CASSLLSGWRPGLNTEAFF.

This clonotype showed up many times. The chain couples TRBV21-1 to TRBJ2-3; whether TRBD2, the table's D call, matches the DNA was not checked. TRBV21-1 is shown as a pseudogene. The CDR3 length is 17 residues. The CDR3 loop reads CASSKVLSGADGDTQYF. The CDR3 nucleotides are TGTGCCAGCAGCAAAGTTCTTAGCGGAGCTGATGGTGATACGCAGTATTTT.

This chain uses TRBV18 with TRBJ2-7; weak D call: TRBD1 (5 bases). The CDR3 is 13 residues long. The germline CDR1 and CDR2 sequences are KGHSH and LQKENI. V shed 0 bases and J shed 6 bases, with 9 bases lying between them. The CDR3 here is CASSPPGQPEQYF. DNA for the CDR3: TGTGCCAGCTCACCACCAGGACAACCCGAGCAGTACTTC.

This clonotype appeared a few times. This chain uses TRBV28 with TRBJ2-1; 9 bases line up with TRBD2. The trim removed 6 bases at V and 3 bases at J, leaving 9 bases unmatched. The CDR3 length is 16 residues. The germline CDR1 and CDR2 sequences are MDHEN and SYDVKM. CDR3 nucleotides: TGTGCCAGCAGCCATAGCGGGAGACGGTTCTACAATGAGCAGTTCTTC. This codes for CASSHSGRRFYNEQFF.

The rearrangement uses TRBV4-3 and TRBJ2-7, with TRBD1 as a possible D gene (6 bases). The V end was cut by 0 bases, the J end by 3 bases, with 9 bases between. The germline gives CDR1 LGHNA, CDR2 YSLEER. This CDR3 comprises 14 residues. Written as DNA, the CDR3 is TGCGCCAGCAGCCAAGATGCAGGGGTCTACGAGCAGTACTTC. Translation gives CASSQDAGVYEQYF.

In its sample, this clonotype was seen a few times. J is TRBJ1-1 and V is TRBV5-1; possible D gene TRBD1, 5 bases. V lost 0 bases to trimming and J lost 5 bases, with 14 bases between them. CDR1 and CDR2 from the germline V gene are SGHRS and YFSETQ. The CDR3 consists of 15 residues. The CDR3 nucleotides read TGCGCCAGCAGCTTGGCCAGGGAAAGTCGGACTGAAGCTTTCTTT. Its translation: CASSLARESRTEAFF.

V usage is TRBV4-3 and J usage is TRBJ2-3; 8 bases are a match to TRBD2. There are 15 residues in the CDR3. The germline CDR1 and CDR2 sequences are LGHNA and YSLEER. V lost 4 bases, J lost 5 bases, and 8 bases stayed unmatched. The CDR3 DNA reads TGCGCCAGCAGCCCTTCTCGGGAGGGCCAAGATACGCAGTATTTT. Protein: CASSPSREGQDTQYF.

The V call is TRBV6-1, the J call TRBJ1-5, with 7 bases identical to TRBD1. Trimming removed 5 bases from V and 0 bases from J; junction bases left unmatched: 10. This CDR3 is 17 amino acids long. The germline gives CDR1 MNHNS, CDR2 SASEGT. CDR3 nucleotides: TGTGCCAGCAGTCAAAAAGGGACAGTCTATAGCAATCAGCCCCAGCATTTT. Protein product: CASSQKGTVYSNQPQHF.

This clonotype has just a few counts. This chain joins TRBV20-1 and TRBJ2-1, with D perhaps being TRBD1 or TRBD2 (5 bases each). This CDR3 has 13 residues. Trimming removed 0 bases at V and 16 bases at J, with 19 bases between. CDR1 DFQATT and CDR2 SNEGSKA come from the germline V gene (reference sequence). The CDR3 bases are TGCAGTGCTAGAGATTCTCTCGGGGCCGAGCGCTTCTTC. It translates to CSARDSLGAERFF.

J is TRBJ2-7 and V is TRBV5-1; TRBD2 matches 11 bases. The CDR3 totals 17 residues. The V and J ends lost 0 bases and 4 bases, in that order; junction bases with no gene match: 9. Germline CDR1 reads SGHRS; CDR2 reads YFSETQ. CDR3 sequence (DNA): TGCGCCAGCAGCTTGGCCTCACTAGCGGGAGATGGGTACGAGCAGTACTTC. Translation gives CASSLASLAGDGYEQYF.

The chain recombines TRBV3-1 with TRBJ2-1; D is perhaps TRBD2 (6 bases). V gave up 0 bases and J gave up 15 bases, with 12 bases separating them. This CDR3 region has 12 residues. In germline, CDR1 is LGHDT, CDR2 YNNKEL (reference sequence). The DNA of the CDR3 is TGTGCCAGCAGCCAAGATTTCGGGGGACCGTTCTTC. Its translation is CASSQDFGGPFF.

The table lists this clonotype with a few counts. V is TRBV5-1 and J is TRBJ2-2; D unclear. The V end was cut by 1 base, the J end by 7 bases, with 8 bases between. Germline V gives CDR1 SGHRS, CDR2 YFSETQ. This CDR3 region has 13 residues. CDR3 sequence (DNA): TGCGCCAGCAGCTTGTTGGTGGACGGGGAGCTGTTTTTT. The encoded protein is CASSLLVDGELFF.